The clone carrying this T cell receptor beta chain occurred once. What it recognizes is unknown. Germline V gene data show CDR1 as KGHSH and CDR2 as LQKENI. This CDR3 is built from 14 residues. Here immunoSEQ multiplex PCR was the method, and the copy in TCRdb shows in-frame clones only, minus some. Here the sample spans fewer than 100,000 clones, under 90% being singletons. These data are taken from a study of Ad26.COV2.S vaccination and SARS-CoV-2 variants. Study-wide points: Participants in the vaccine arm had higher spike-specific TCR breadth; placebo recipients had lower. CD8+ and CD4+ T cells specific for spike reportedly responded with substantial breadth after vaccination. Assessments of TCR breadth and depth may have underestimated the total T cell responses. Vaccine recipients and placebo recipients showed similar non-spike TCR breadth.

Sequencing was performed on peripheral blood, taken after recovery from COVID-19. The rearrangement joins TRBV18 to TRBJ1-1; tentative D call: TRBD1 (5 bases). The TCR comes from a human donor who had recovered from COVID-19. The CDR3 nucleotides read TGTGCAGTCCAGGGTCCTGGCTCTAGCGCTGAAGCTTTCTTT. This encodes CAVQGPGSSAEAFF. The full variable domain, rest sourced from reference TRBV18 and TRBJ1-1, is NAGVMQNPRHLVRRRGQEARLRCSPMKGHSHVYWYRQLPEEGLKFMVYLQKENIIDESGMPKERFSAEFPKEGPSILRIQQVVRGDSAAYFCAVQGPGSSAEAFFGQGTRLTVV.